The 24 T cell receptor beta chains listed next were all sequenced from one sample in a study of blood T cell repertoires in COVID-19 (dated by TCRdb to 2019 to 2021). Library preparation employed the immunoSEQ multiplex PCR assay. Drawn from immuneACCESS, this table holds only the in-frame rearrangements with V and J called that TCRdb kept. Clones are partly lost; checked studies trace under half to an unresolved V gene and leave the rest unexplained. The sample table records some 90,000 clones; roughly 80% of these occur just once. Clones ranked in the top ten supply 10% of the sample. The material sequenced was peripheral blood. All receptors derive from a woman between 65 and 79 years old with acute or convalescent COVID-19.

This rearrangement joins TRBV7-8 to TRBJ1-6; D is uncertain. Germline V lookup: CDR1 SGHVS, CDR2 FQNEAQ. This CDR3 comprises 13 residues. Trimming cost V 5 bases and J 13 bases, with 15 bases left between them. The DNA for the CDR3 is TGTGCCAGCAGCCCCCGTCTCACCTATCCCCTCCACTTT. Translation gives CASSPRLTYPLHF.

The chain combines TRBV29-1 with TRBJ2-7; D unresolved. Trimming took 4 bases from V and 6 from J, leaving 10 bases between them. CDR1 and CDR2 from the germline V gene are SQVTM and ANQGSEA. The CDR3 is 11 amino acids. CDR3 region: CSVVWQIEQYF. Here the CDR3 DNA reads TGCAGCGTTGTTTGGCAGATCGAGCAGTACTTC.

The CDR3 DNA sequence: TGTGCCTGGATGACAGGGAGTAAGCGGAACACCATATATTTT. Amino acids: CAWMTGSKRNTIYF. This chain links TRBV30 with TRBJ1-3, with 7 bases lining up with TRBD1. The germline CDR1 and CDR2 sequences are GTSNPN and SVGIG (reference sequence). The junction had 10 bases not matched to a gene; V was cut back by 4 bases and J by 7 bases. This CDR3 is built from 14 residues.

This clone appeared a few times. This chain joins TRBV4-2 and TRBJ1-2; TRBD1 is a possible D gene (5 bases). Germline values: CDR1 LGHNA, CDR2 YNFKEQ. The CDR3 has 14 amino acids. The ends were cut back, 0 bases at V and 4 bases at J, with 9 bases in the middle. Written as DNA, the CDR3 is TGTGCCAGCAGCCAAGATCGACAGTCCTATGGCTACACCTTC. Residues: CASSQDRQSYGYTF.

The chain couples TRBV3-1 (or the pseudogene TRBV3-2) to TRBJ2-5; 7 bases fit TRBD2. Germline-derived CDR1 and CDR2 are LGHDT and YNNKEL (reference sequence). The CDR3 totals 15 residues. V trimming: 0 bases; J trimming: 10 bases; junction bases outside the gene matches: 11. CDR3 protein: CASSQEAGVPGGQYF. The CDR3 coding sequence is TGTGCCAGCAGCCAAGAGGCGGGGGTCCCGGGGGGCCAGTACTTC.

Turning to this clone: The same CDR3 is also encoded by other DNA sequences in this sample. CDR3 protein: CASSLSGVSYNEQFF. Here the CDR3 DNA reads TGTGCCAGCAGCTTGAGCGGGGTCTCCTACAATGAGCAGTTCTTC. The chain joins TRBV5-4 to TRBJ2-1; 7 bases line up with TRBD2. Trimming took 1 base from V and 0 from J; bases not matched to a gene: 1. This CDR3 contains 15 residues. Germline CDR1 SGHNT, CDR2 YYREEE (reference sequence).

The chain employs TRBV3-1 (or the pseudogene TRBV3-2) and TRBJ1-6, with TRBD1 identical over 8 bases. Germline-derived CDR1 and CDR2 are LGHDT and YNNKEL (reference sequence). The CDR3 is made up of 13 amino acids. The J segment lost 6 bases and the V segment lost 5 bases, leaving 0 bases of the junction unmatched. CDR3 loop: CASSGQGNSPLHF. CDR3 coding DNA: TGTGCCAGCAGCGGACAGGGTAATTCACCCCTCCACTTT.

The V gene is TRBV28, the J gene TRBJ1-4; D gene uncertain. The germline CDR1 and CDR2 sequences are MDHEN and SYDVKM. The CDR3 covers 15 residues. Trimming removed 4 bases from V and 3 bases from J, with 12 bases in between. The CDR3 region is CASSSPRTANEKLFF. The CDR3 nucleotides read TGTGCCAGCAGTTCCCCAAGGACTGCTAATGAAAAACTGTTTTTT.

The CDR3 DNA reads as TGTGCCAGCTGCCGGGATTTACAAAACACTGAAGCTTTCTTT. Encoded protein: CASCRDLQNTEAFF. The J gene is TRBJ1-1, the V gene TRBV2, with D uncertain. Trimming cost V 8 bases and J 2 bases, with 15 bases left between them. The CDR3 covers 14 residues. CDR1 and CDR2 (germline): SNHLY, FYNNEI.

The J gene is TRBJ2-3, the V gene TRBV4-2; 11 nucleotides line up with TRBD2. The CDR3 consists of 15 residues. After removal of 4 bases from V and 3 bases from J, the junction contained 3 bases not matched to a gene. CDR1 is LGHNA and CDR2 is YNFKEQ in the germline V gene. CDR3 sequence: CASSPTSGTTDTQYF. Written as DNA, the CDR3 is TGTGCCAGCAGCCCGACTAGCGGGACGACAGATACGCAGTATTTT.

The genes are TRBV19 and TRBJ2-2; 12 bases align to TRBD2. The CDR3 has 16 residues. The trim removed 5 bases at V and 5 bases at J, leaving 6 bases unmatched. Germline CDR1 and CDR2: LNHDA and SQIVND (reference sequence). The CDR3 nucleotides are TGTGCCAGTAGTCCCCGACTAGCGGGAGTGACCGGGGAGCTGTTTTTT. It codes for CASSPRLAGVTGELFF.

This chain connects TRBV7-3 to TRBJ1-1; no definite D call. The CDR3 sequence is 14 residues long. CDR1 SGHTA and CDR2 FQGTGA come from the germline V gene. The V end lost 5 bases, the J end lost 4 bases, and 14 bases lay between the germline ends. CDR3 DNA: TGTGCCAGCAGCACCAACGGACGGGGCACTGAAGCTTTCTTT. It encodes CASSTNGRGTEAFF.

This clone was seen a few times. V gene TRBV24-1 combines with J gene TRBJ2-1; no clear D gene. V lost 0 bases and J lost 8, with 4 bases in between. The germline V gene encodes CDR1 KGHDR and CDR2 SFDVKD. There are 12 residues in the CDR3. The CDR3 here is CATSDLGYEQFF. CDR3 DNA: TGTGCCACCAGTGATTTGGGCTATGAGCAGTTCTTC.

The rearrangement links TRBV2 to TRBJ2-3, with 9 bases matching TRBD2. Losses at the gene ends were 8 bases for V and 0 bases for J; bases not matched to a gene: 12. The CDR3 loop spans 17 amino acids. Germline CDR1 SNHLY, CDR2 FYNNEI. The CDR3 DNA reads as TGTGCCAGCGTTAGGGGCGGGGGGGCCCCTAGCACAGATACGCAGTATTTT. Translation: CASVRGGGAPSTDTQYF.

This clone has a single count. The chain is built from TRBV29-1 and TRBJ1-4; D is ambiguous. CDR3 length: 14 residues. V was shortened by 4 bases and J by 2 bases, with 11 bases between the two germline ends. CDR1 is SQVTM and CDR2 is ANQGSEA in the germline V gene. CDR3 in DNA: TGCAGCGTTGGGTCAGGCAGGACTAATGAAAAACTGTTTTTT. This sequence encodes CSVGSGRTNEKLFF.

The chain recombines TRBV7-8 with TRBJ1-6; D may be TRBD1 (6 bases). CDR3 length: 18 amino acids. V lost 7 bases to trimming and J lost 0 bases, with 19 bases between them. Germline assignment: CDR1 SGHVS and CDR2 FQNEAQ. CDR3 in amino acids: CASILQRQVSSYNSPLHF. The CDR3 DNA sequence: TGTGCCAGCATCCTGCAGCGACAGGTCAGCTCCTATAATTCACCCCTCCACTTT.

The CDR3 sequence: CASGPRDRGFNEQFF. In DNA, the CDR3 is TGTGCCAGCGGCCCCCGGGACAGGGGTTTCAATGAGCAGTTCTTC. This chain joins TRBV28 and TRBJ2-1; the match to TRBD1 covers 10 bases. The CDR3 is 15 residues long. J lost 6 bases, V lost 8 bases, and 10 bases had no gene match. The V gene's germline CDR1 is MDHEN and CDR2 SYDVKM.

For this clone: Other DNA variants within this sample encode the same CDR3. The V gene is TRBV6-4, the J gene TRBJ1-1, with D possibly TRBD1 on 6 matching bases. CDR1 is MRHNA and CDR2 is SNTAGT in the germline V gene. The V gene lost 6 bases and the J gene lost 1 base, with 9 bases spanning the gap. The CDR3 contains 13 residues. The CDR3, as DNA: TGTGCCAGCAGGGCGACAGGGAACACTGAAGCTTTCTTT. Encoded protein: CASRATGNTEAFF.

The rearrangement joins TRBV4-1 to TRBJ1-4, with TRBD1 as a possible D gene (6 bases). The ends were cut back, 4 bases at V and 7 bases at J, with 19 bases in the middle. The CDR3 totals 16 residues. CDR1 is MGHRA, CDR2 YSYEKL, per germline. The CDR3 nucleotides are TGCGCCAGCAGCCCTCAGGGAGGGGGGCCTGGTGAAAAACTGTTTTTT. Translated, it gives CASSPQGGGPGEKLFF.

The J gene is TRBJ1-2, the V gene TRBV28; weak D call: TRBD1 (6 bases). Trimming took 6 bases from V and 3 from J, leaving 17 bases between them. CDR3 length: 15 amino acids. The V gene's germline CDR1 is MDHEN and CDR2 SYDVKM. CDR3 DNA: TGTGCCAGCAGGGAAACAGGGAAAAGGGACTATGGCTACACCTTC. Translated: CASRETGKRDYGYTF.

V usage is TRBV6-5 and J usage is TRBJ1-2, with a tentative D call TRBD1 (5 bases). From germline, CDR1 is MNHEY and CDR2 SVGAGI. The CDR3 contains 16 residues. V was trimmed by 2 bases and J by 2 bases, leaving 15 bases between them. The CDR3 loop is CASSYPNPTDNYGYTF. The DNA of the CDR3 is TGTGCCAGCAGTTACCCCAACCCGACAGACAACTATGGCTACACCTTC.

This clone was detected a few times. The chain employs TRBV5-4 and TRBJ2-2; 11 nucleotides line up with TRBD1. The CDR3 loop spans 16 amino acids. The germline V gene encodes CDR1 SGHNT and CDR2 YYREEE (reference sequence). V lost 4 bases, J lost 3 bases, and 5 bases stayed unmatched. The CDR3 DNA follows: TGTGCCAGCAGCAAGGGACAGGGGGGACACACCGGGGAGCTGTTTTTT. Translated, it gives CASSKGQGGHTGELFF.

The V gene is TRBV2, the J gene TRBJ1-1; 9 nucleotides align to TRBD1. The CDR3 loop spans 15 amino acids. V was clipped by 6 bases and J by 4 bases; unmatched bases: 9. The germline V gene has CDR1 SNHLY and CDR2 FYNNEI. CDR3 in DNA: TGTGCCAGCAGAGATGACAGGGGGGCCGTCACTGAAGCTTTCTTT. It codes for CASRDDRGAVTEAFF.

This clone has a single count. The chain is built from TRBV20-1 and TRBJ2-7; D is perhaps TRBD2 (5 bases). V dropped 3 bases and J dropped 0 bases, with 18 bases sitting between them. CDR3 size: 16 residues. The germline V gene has CDR1 DFQATT and CDR2 SNEGSKA (reference sequence). The CDR3 spells CSASWAGGFFSYEQYF. DNA for the CDR3: TGCAGTGCTAGTTGGGCAGGAGGCTTCTTCTCCTACGAGCAGTACTTC.